This entry lists 9 T cell receptor beta chains sequenced from one sample in a study of memory CD4+ T cells and cytomegalovirus serostatus. The table came from immunoSEQ multiplex PCR; TCRdb's copy has only in-frame clones and leaves some out. The table lists 55,000 or so clones, more than 70% of them singletons, with roughly 1.4% in the top ten. Single viable CD3+CD4+CD8-CD45RO+ cells were sorted as the memory CD4+ T cells. The sample consisted of memory CD4+ T cells from blood. All receptors come from an adult in good health and CMV-seropositive.

The chain employs TRBV5-1 and TRBJ1-6; 9 bases match TRBD1. Germline loops: CDR1 SGHRS, CDR2 YFSETQ. CDR3 length: 15 amino acids. J gave up 14 bases and V 1 base, and 10 bases lay outside the gene matches. The CDR3 DNA reads as TGCGCCAGCAGCTTGAGTGAGGGACAGGGTATATCCCTCCACTTT. Protein: CASSLSEGQGISLHF.

The chain links TRBV2 to TRBJ2-7, with 7 bases identical to TRBD2. The ends lost 5 bases at V and 1 base at J; junction bases unmatched: 11. Germline V gene data show CDR1 as SNHLY and CDR2 as FYNNEI. This CDR3 has 16 residues. The CDR3, as DNA: TGTGCCAGCAGTAAAGAAGGCGGGGGTAGATCCTACGAGCAGTACTTC. Amino acids: CASSKEGGGRSYEQYF.

This clone has just one count. The CDR3 protein is CASSLEGIRHEQYF. CDR3 DNA sequence: TGCGCCAGCAGCTTGGAAGGGATTCGCCACGAGCAGTACTTC. V and J are TRBV5-1 and TRBJ2-7; D unresolved. Trimming left V 0 bases short and J 5 bases short, with 12 bases between. The CDR3 covers 14 residues. Per the germline V gene, CDR1 is SGHRS and CDR2 is YFSETQ.

The V and J genes are TRBV7-9 and TRBJ1-3; D perhaps matches TRBD1 (5 bases). The V gene lost 3 bases and the J gene lost 1 base, with 16 bases spanning the gap. Germline V gene lookup returns CDR1 SEHNR and CDR2 FQNEAQ (reference sequence). The CDR3 is 17 amino acids. The CDR3 loop is CASSFRSGSVSGNTIYF. CDR3 sequence (DNA): TGTGCCAGCAGCTTTAGGTCAGGGTCAGTATCTGGAAACACCATATATTTT.

The chain recombines TRBV28 with TRBJ2-7; no reliable D call. V was cut by 10 bases and J by 0 bases, with 13 bases left in between. CDR1 MDHEN and CDR2 SYDVKM come from the germline V gene. This CDR3 has 13 amino acids. CDR3 loop: CAIVGANSYEQYF. The CDR3 DNA sequence: TGTGCCATCGTCGGCGCTAACTCCTACGAGCAGTACTTC.

The chain is built from TRBV19 and TRBJ1-2; tentative D call: TRBD1 (5 bases). The CDR3 is 13 amino acids. The V end lost 5 bases, the J end lost 5 bases, and 12 bases lay between the germline ends. Germline V gives CDR1 LNHDA, CDR2 SQIVND (reference sequence). The CDR3 region has the DNA TGTGCCAGTAGTTCGGACATCCTATATGGCTACACCTTC. This encodes CASSSDILYGYTF.

This chain joins TRBV29-1 and TRBJ1-2; 9 nucleotides match TRBD1. Germline loops: CDR1 SQVTM, CDR2 ANQGSEA. The ends lost 3 bases at V and 8 bases at J; junction bases unmatched: 19. The CDR3 sequence is 17 residues long. CDR3 region: CSVDGAQGQGQLYGYTF. The CDR3 DNA sequence: TGCAGCGTTGATGGGGCCCAAGGACAGGGGCAGTTGTACGGCTACACCTTC.

The J gene is TRBJ1-6, the V gene TRBV19; D call uncertain. Trimming stripped 2 bases from V and 6 bases from J, with 11 bases between. The germline CDR1 and CDR2 sequences are LNHDA and SQIVND (reference sequence). There are 15 residues in the CDR3. The CDR3 spells CASSILRGPNSPLHF. CDR3 DNA: TGTGCCAGTAGTATATTAAGAGGTCCTAATTCACCCCTCCACTTT.

The V call is TRBV19, the J call TRBJ1-5, with D perhaps matching TRBD1 (5 bases). CDR1 is LNHDA, CDR2 SQIVND, per germline (reference sequence). This CDR3 comprises 15 residues. The V gene lost 7 bases and the J gene lost 2 bases, with 15 bases spanning the gap. The CDR3 DNA is TGTGCCAGTATGGGAGGGGCAGCGGGCAATCAGCCCCAGCATTTT. Translating it yields CASMGGAAGNQPQHF.